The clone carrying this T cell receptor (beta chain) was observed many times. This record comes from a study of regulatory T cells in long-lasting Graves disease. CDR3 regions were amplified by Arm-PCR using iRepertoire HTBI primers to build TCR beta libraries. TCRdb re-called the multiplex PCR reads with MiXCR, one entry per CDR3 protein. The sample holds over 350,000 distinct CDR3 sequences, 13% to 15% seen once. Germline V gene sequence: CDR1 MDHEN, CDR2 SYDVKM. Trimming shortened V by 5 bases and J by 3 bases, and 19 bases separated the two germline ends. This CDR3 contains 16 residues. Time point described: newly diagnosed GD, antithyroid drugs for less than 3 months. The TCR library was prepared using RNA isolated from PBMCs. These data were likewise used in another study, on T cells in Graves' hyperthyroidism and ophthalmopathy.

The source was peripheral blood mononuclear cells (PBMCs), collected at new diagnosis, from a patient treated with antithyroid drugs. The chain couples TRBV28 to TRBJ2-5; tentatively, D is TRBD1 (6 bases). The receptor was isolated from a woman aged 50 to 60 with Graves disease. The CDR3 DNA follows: TGTGCCAGCAGTCCCTCCGACAGGCAAAATAAAGAGACCCAGTACTTC. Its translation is CASSPSDRQNKETQYF. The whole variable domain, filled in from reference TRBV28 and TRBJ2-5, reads DVKVTQSSRYLVKRTGEKVFLECVQDMDHENMFWYRQDPGLGLRLIYFSYDVKMKEKGDIPEGYSVSREKKERFSLILESASTNQTSMYLCASSPSDRQNKETQYFGPGTRLLVL.